Described below is a single TCR beta chain sequence and its context. Its target is unknown. The data derive from a study of cytomegalovirus exposure and HLA in healthy donors. Findings of the study overall: With later analysis, a missense DCLRE1C variant became linked to TCR beta V- and J-gene trimming. The study reported that TCR beta sequences accurately predicted HLA-A and HLA-B alleles in most subjects. Usually a TCR sequence was rare, but some public TCRs were found in many donors.

V was cut by 2 bases and J by 6 bases, with 10 bases left in between. Germline lookup yields CDR1 KGHSH and CDR2 LQKENI. The CDR3 runs 14 residues. This PCR relied on a set of 60 Vbeta primers and 13 Jbeta primers. Assay: immunoSEQ multiplex PCR; the TCRdb copy retains only in-frame clones and omits some. The repertoire holds over 60,000 clones, 75% seen once, with under 15% in the top ten. Source material: PBMCs. The rearrangement joins TRBV18 to TRBJ1-4, with a possible D match to TRBD1 (6 bases). This TCR was recovered from a man aged 65 to 85 in good health and CMV-seronegative. CDR3 amino acids: CASSPSGGDEKLFF. Written as DNA, the CDR3 is TGTGCCAGCTCACCAAGCGGGGGCGATGAAAAACTGTTTTTT.